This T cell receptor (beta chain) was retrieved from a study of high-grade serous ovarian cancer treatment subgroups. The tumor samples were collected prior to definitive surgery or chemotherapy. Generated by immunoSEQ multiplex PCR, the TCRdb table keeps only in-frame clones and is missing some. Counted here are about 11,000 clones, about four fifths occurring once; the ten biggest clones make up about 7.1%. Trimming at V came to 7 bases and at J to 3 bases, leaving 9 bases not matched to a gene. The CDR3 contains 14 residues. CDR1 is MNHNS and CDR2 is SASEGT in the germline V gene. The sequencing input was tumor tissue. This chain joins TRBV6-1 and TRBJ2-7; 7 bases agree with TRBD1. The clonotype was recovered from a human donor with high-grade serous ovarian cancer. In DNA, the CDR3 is TGTGCCAGCAAGGGGTCCGGGACAGTCTACGAGCAGTACTTC. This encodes CASKGSGTVYEQYF.